Below, 2 T cell receptor beta chains from the same sample are listed, as sequenced in a study of regulatory and conventional T cells in RAG deficiency. The protocol was immunoSEQ multiplex PCR, while the TCRdb copy is restricted to in-frame clones and leaves out a portion. The sample holds 6,500 to 7,000 clones, more than 75% seen once. These records were also assigned to another study, of regulatory T cells. That paper states: The primer mix had 52 TRBV and 13 TRBJ primers.

Sequenced: CD8+ T cells sorted from blood. The receptors derive from a human donor in good health.

The chain is built from TRBV25-1 and TRBJ2-3; TRBD1 matches at 9 bases. Germline CDR1 reads MGHDK; CDR2 reads SYGVNS. The CDR3 totals 16 residues. The J segment lost 3 bases and the V segment lost 0 bases, leaving 4 bases of the junction unmatched. CDR3 sequence: CASSEYVGTGTDTQYF. The CDR3 DNA is TGTGCCAGCAGTGAATATGTCGGGACAGGGACAGATACGCAGTATTTT.

The chain uses TRBV4-1 and TRBJ2-5; 13 bases line up with TRBD2. This CDR3 has 18 amino acids. Germline CDR1 is MGHRA and CDR2 is YSYEKL. V shed 5 bases, J shed 1 base, and the junction held 10 bases outside the gene matches. This CDR3 is CASSTRLAGGPFQETQYF. The CDR3 nucleotides are TGCGCCAGCAGCACGAGACTAGCGGGGGGCCCGTTCCAAGAGACCCAGTACTTC.